Below, one T cell receptor beta chain is given with its context. Its antigen remains unknown. Germline lookup yields CDR1 LNHDA and CDR2 SQIVND (reference sequence). The V end lost 3 bases, the J end lost 1 base, and 22 bases lay between the germline ends. The CDR3 has 20 residues. This entry belongs to a study of T cell repertoires in cytomegalovirus infection. For the study at large: CMV epitopes in the study were HLA-C-restricted (recently identified) and HLA-B-restricted (well studied).

Overall study results and limits: HLA-C-restricted CMV clonotypes gave the most frequent clonotype in two of eight donors.

In TCRdb, the reads were re-called with MiXCR into one record per CDR3 protein. The table shows some 920,000 distinct CDR3 sequences, with roughly 30% occurring only once. The chain has TRBV19 and TRBJ1-6; D not certain. Sequencing was performed on cultured CD8+ T cells from PBMCs, taken from culture after CMV antigen stimulation. The sequence came from a human donor in good health (CMV status not recorded). Some clones in this sample may be carry-over from other donors' samples. DNA for the CDR3: TGTGCCAGTAGTATTAAGTCGGTCAGGAGCCGGTCATCCTATAATTCACCCCTCCACTTT. This encodes CASSIKSVRSRSSYNSPLHF. Based on the CDR3 plus reference TRBV19 and TRBJ1-6, the full variable domain is DGGITQSPKYLFRKEGQNVTLSCEQNLNHDAMYWYRQDPGQGLRLIYYSQIVNDFQKGDIAEGYSVSREKKESFPLTVTSAQKNPTAFYLCASSIKSVRSRSSYNSPLHFGNGTRLTVT.